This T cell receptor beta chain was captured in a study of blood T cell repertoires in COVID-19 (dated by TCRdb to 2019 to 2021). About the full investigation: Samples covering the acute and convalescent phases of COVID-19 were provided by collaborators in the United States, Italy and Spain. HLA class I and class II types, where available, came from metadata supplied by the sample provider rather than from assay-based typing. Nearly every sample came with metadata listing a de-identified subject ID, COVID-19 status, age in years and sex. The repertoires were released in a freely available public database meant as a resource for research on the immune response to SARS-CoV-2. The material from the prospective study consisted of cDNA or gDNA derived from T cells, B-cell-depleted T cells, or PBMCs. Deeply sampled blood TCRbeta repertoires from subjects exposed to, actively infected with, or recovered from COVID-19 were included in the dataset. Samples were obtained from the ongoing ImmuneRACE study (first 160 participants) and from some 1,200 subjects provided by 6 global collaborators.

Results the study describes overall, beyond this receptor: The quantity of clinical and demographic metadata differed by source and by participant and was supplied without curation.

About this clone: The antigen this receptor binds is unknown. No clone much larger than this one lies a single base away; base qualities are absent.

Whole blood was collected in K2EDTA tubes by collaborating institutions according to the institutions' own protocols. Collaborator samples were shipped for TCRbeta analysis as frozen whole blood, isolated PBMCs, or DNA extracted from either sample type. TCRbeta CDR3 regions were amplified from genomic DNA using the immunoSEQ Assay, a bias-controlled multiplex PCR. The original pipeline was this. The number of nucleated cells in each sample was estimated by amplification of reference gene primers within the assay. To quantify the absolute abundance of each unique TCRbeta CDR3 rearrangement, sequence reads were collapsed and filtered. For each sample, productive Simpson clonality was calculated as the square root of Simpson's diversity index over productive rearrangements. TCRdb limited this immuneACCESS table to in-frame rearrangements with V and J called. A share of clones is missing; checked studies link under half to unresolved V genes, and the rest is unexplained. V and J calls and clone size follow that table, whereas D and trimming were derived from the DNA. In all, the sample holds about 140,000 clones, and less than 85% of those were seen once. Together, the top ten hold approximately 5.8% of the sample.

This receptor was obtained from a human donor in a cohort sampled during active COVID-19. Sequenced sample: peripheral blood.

The nucleotides read TGTGCCAGCAGCCCCGGGACAGGCTCCTACGAGCAGTACTTC. This encodes CASSPGTGSYEQYF. The rearranged segments are TRBV3-1 (or the pseudogene TRBV3-2) and TRBJ2-7; a stretch of 8 junction bases matches TRBD1. The CDR1 and CDR2 encoded by the germline V gene (reference sequence) are LGHDT and YNNKEL. Reading from cysteine to phenylalanine, the CDR3 counts 14 amino acids. Just the 42-base CDR3 DNA is kept, in frame starting at base 1. Germline trimming amounts to 4 bases on V and 0 bases on J, with 2 as the count of junction bases outside the gene matches.